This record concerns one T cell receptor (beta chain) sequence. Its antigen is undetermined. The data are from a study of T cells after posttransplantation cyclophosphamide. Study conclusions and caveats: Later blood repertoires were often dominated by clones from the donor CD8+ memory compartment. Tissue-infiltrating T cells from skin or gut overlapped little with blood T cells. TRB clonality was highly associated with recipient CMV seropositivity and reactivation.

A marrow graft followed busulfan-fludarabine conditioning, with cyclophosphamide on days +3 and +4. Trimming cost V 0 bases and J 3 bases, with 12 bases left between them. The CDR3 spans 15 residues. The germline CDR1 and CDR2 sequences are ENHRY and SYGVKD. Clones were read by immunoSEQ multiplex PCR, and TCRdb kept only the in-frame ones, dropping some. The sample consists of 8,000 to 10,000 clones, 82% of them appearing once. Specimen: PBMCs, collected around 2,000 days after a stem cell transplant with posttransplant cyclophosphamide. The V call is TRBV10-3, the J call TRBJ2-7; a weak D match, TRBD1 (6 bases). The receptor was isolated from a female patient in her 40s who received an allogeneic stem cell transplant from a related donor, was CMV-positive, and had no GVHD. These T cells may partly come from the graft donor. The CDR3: CAISESGTNYYEQYF. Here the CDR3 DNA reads TGTGCCATCAGTGAGTCAGGGACAAACTACTACGAGCAGTACTTC.